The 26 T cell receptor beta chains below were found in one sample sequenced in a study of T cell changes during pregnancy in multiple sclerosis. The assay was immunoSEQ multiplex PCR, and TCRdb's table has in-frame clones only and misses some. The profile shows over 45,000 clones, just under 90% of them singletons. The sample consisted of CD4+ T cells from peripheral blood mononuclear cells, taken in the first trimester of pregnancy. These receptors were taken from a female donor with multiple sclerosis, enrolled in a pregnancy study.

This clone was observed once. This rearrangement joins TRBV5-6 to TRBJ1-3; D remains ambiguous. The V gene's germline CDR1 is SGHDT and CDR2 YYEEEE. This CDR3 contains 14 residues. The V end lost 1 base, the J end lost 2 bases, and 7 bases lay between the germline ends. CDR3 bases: TGTGCCAGCAGCTTGTACGGGGCTGGAAACACCATATATTTT. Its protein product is CASSLYGAGNTIYF.

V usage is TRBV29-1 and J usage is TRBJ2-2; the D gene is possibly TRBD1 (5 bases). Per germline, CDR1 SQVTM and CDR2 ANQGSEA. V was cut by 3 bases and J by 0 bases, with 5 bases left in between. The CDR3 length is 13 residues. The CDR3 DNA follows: TGCAGCGTTGACAGGGCGAACACCGGGGAGCTGTTTTTT. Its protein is CSVDRANTGELFF.

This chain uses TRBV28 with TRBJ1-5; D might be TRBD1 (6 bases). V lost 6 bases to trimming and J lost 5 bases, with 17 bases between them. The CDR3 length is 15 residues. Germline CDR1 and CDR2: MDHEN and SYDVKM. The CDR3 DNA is TGTGCCAGCAGGCGTCAGGGGCTTACCCATCAGCCCCAGCATTTT. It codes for CASRRQGLTHQPQHF.

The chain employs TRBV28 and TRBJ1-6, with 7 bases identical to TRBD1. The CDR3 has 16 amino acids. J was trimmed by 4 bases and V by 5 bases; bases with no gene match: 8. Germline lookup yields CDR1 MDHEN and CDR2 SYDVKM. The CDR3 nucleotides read TGTGCCAGCAGTAAGGAGGGGACAGTGTATAATTCACCCCTCCACTTT. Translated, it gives CASSKEGTVYNSPLHF.

CDR3 protein: CASSDLTDRGKYGYTF. The CDR3 coding sequence is TGTGCCAGTAGTGACCTTACGGACAGGGGGAAATATGGCTACACCTTC. The J gene is TRBJ1-2, the V gene TRBV19; 10 bases are a match to TRBD1. Trimming cost V 5 bases and J 5 bases; bases outside gene matches: 11. In germline, CDR1 is LNHDA, CDR2 SQIVND (reference sequence). The CDR3 is 16 residues long.

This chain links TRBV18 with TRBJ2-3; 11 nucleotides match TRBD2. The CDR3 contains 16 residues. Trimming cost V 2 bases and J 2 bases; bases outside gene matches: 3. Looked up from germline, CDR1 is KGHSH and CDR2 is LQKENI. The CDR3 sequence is CASSPLAGGTTDTQYF. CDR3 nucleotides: TGTGCCAGCTCACCATTAGCGGGAGGGACCACAGATACGCAGTATTTT.

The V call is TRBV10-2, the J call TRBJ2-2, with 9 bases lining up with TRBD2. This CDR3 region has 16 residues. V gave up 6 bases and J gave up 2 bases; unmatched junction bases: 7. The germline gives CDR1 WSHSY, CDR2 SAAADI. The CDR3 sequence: CASSLASGVNTGELFF. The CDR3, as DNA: TGCGCCAGCAGCCTCGCTAGCGGGGTAAACACCGGGGAGCTGTTTTTT.

CDR3 coding DNA: TGTGCCAGTAGGAGCCATACTGGGGCCAACGTCCTGACTTTC. It yields the protein CASRSHTGANVLTF. V and J are TRBV19 and TRBJ2-6; D gene uncertain. The V end was cut by 6 bases, the J end by 2 bases, with 8 bases between. CDR1 is LNHDA and CDR2 is SQIVND in the germline V gene (reference sequence). This CDR3 spans 14 amino acids.

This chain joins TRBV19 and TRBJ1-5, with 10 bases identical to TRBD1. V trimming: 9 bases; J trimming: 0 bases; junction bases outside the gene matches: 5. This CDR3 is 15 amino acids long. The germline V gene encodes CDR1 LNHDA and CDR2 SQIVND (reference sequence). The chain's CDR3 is CASRQGANSNQPQHF. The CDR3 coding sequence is TGTGCCAGCCGACAGGGGGCGAATAGCAATCAGCCCCAGCATTTT.

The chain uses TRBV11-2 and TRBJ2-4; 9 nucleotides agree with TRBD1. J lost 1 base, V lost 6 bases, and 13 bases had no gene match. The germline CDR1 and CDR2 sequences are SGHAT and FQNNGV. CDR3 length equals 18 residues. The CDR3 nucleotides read TGTGCCAGCAGACGGACGGGACAGGGATTCGGGGCCAAAAACATTCAGTACTTC. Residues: CASRRTGQGFGAKNIQYF.

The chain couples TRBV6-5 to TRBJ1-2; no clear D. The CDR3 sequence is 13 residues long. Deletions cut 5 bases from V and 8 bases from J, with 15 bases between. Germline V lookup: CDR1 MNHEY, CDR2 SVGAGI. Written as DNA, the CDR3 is TGTGCCAGCAGTCGCAGAGGGAGCTCCGGCTACACCTTC. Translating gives CASSRRGSSGYTF.

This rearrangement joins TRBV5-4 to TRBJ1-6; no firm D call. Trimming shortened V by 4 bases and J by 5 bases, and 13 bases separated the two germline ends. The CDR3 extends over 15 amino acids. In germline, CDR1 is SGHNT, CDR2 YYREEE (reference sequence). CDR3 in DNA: TGTGCCAGCAGCACCCGGACGGGGAATAATTCACCCCTCCACTTT. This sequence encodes CASSTRTGNNSPLHF.

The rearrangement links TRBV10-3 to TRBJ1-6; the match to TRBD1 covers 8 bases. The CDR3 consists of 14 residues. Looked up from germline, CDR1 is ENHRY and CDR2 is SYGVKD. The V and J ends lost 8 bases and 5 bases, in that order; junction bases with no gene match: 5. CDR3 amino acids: CAIGQGVDNSPLHF. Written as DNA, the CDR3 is TGTGCCATCGGACAGGGAGTCGATAATTCACCCCTCCACTTT.

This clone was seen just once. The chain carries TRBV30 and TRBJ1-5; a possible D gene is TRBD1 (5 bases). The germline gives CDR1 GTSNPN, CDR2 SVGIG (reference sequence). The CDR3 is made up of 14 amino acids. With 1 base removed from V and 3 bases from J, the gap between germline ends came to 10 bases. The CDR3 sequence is CAWSAGRSNQPQHF. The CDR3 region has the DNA TGTGCCTGGAGTGCAGGGAGGTCCAATCAGCCCCAGCATTTT. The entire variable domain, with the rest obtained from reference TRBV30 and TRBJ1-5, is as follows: SQTIHQWPATLVQPVGSPLSLECTVEGTSNPNLYWYRQAAGRGLQLLFYSVGIGQISSEVPQNLSASRPQDRQFILSSKKLLLSDSGFYLCAWSAGRSNQPQHFGDGTRLSIL.

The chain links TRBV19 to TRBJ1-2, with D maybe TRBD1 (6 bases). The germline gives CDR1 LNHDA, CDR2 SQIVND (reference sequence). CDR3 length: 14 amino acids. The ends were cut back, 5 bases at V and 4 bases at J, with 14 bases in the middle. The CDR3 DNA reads TGTGCCAGTAGTGCTGACAGGTACGGCTATGGCTACACCTTC. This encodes CASSADRYGYGYTF.

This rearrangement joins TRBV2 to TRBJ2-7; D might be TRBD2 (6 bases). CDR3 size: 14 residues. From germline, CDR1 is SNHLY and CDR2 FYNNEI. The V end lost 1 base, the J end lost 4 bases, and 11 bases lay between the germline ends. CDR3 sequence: CASSEGGARYEQYF. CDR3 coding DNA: TGTGCCAGCAGTGAAGGCGGGGCGCGTTACGAGCAGTACTTC.

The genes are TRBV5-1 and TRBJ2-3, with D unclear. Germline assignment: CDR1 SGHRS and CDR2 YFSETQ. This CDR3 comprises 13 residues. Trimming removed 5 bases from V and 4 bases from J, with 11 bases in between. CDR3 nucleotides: TGCGCCAGCAGTAGAACCAACGCAGATACGCAGTATTTT. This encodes CASSRTNADTQYF.

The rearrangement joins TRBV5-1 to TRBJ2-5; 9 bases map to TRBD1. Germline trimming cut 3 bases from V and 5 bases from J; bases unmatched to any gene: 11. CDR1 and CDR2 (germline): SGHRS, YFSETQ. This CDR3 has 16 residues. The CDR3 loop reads CASSSRPGTGTETQYF. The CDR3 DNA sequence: TGCGCCAGCAGCTCCCGTCCCGGGACAGGGACGGAGACCCAGTACTTC.

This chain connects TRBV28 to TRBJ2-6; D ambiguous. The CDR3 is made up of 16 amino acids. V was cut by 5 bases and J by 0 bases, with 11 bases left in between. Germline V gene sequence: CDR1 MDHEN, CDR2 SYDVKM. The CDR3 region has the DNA TGTGCCAGCAGTCCCCCCTTTAGCTCTGGGGCCAACGTCCTGACTTTC. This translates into CASSPPFSSGANVLTF.

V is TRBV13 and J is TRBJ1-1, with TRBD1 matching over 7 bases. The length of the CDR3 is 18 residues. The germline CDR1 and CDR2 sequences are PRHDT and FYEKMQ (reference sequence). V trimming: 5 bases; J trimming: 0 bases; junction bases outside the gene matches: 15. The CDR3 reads CASSETGTVYDMNTEAFF. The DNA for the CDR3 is TGTGCCAGCAGCGAAACCGGGACAGTATACGACATGAACACTGAAGCTTTCTTT.

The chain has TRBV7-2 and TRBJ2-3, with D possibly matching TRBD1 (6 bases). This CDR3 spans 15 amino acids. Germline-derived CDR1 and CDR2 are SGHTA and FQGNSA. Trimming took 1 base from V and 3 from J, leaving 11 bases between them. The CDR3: CASSLEGVRTDTQYF. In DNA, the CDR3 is TGTGCCAGCAGCTTAGAGGGGGTTCGGACAGATACGCAGTATTTT.

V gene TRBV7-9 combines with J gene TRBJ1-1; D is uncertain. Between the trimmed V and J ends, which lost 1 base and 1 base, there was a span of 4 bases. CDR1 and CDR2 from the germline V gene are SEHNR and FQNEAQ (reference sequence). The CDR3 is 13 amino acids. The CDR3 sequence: CASSLVANTEAFF. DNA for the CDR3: TGTGCCAGCAGCTTAGTAGCGAACACTGAAGCTTTCTTT.

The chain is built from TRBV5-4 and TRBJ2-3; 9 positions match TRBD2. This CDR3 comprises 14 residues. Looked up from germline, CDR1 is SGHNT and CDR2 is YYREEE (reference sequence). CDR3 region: CAGGREGRTDTQYF. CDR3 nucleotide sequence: TGTGCGGGGGGGCGGGAGGGCCGAACAGATACGCAGTATTTT.

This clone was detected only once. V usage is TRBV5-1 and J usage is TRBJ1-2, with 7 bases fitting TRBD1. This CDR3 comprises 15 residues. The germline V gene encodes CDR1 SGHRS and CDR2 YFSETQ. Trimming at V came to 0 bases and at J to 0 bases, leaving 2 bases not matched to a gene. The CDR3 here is CASSLAGTANYGYTF. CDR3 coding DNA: TGCGCCAGCAGCTTGGCCGGGACAGCTAACTATGGCTACACCTTC.

CDR3 nucleotide sequence: TGTGCCAGCAGCCCCGGACAGGGCACGAACACCGGGGAGCTGTTTTTT. The encoded protein is CASSPGQGTNTGELFF. The V call is TRBV7-8, the J call TRBJ2-2, with 8 bases that match TRBD1. The CDR3 contains 16 residues. Trimming at V came to 5 bases and at J to 0 bases, leaving 5 bases not matched to a gene. The germline V gene encodes CDR1 SGHVS and CDR2 FQNEAQ.

The chain's CDR3 is CASSPTGVNTEAFF. CDR3 coding DNA: TGTGCCAGCAGCCCCACCGGGGTGAACACTGAAGCTTTCTTT. This chain links TRBV7-2 with TRBJ1-1; D call uncertain. Trimming cost V 5 bases and J 0 bases, with 10 bases left between them. CDR1 is SGHTA, CDR2 FQGNSA, per germline. The CDR3 covers 14 residues.